This TCR beta chain was obtained from a study of response to subunit inactivated influenza vaccine. One entry per CDR3 protein results from TCRdb running MiXCR on the RT-PCR reads. The sample lists more than 700,000 distinct CDR3 sequences; about 20% were seen once. In this sample, this clonotype turned up a few times. The TCR comes from a man aged 45-65 years who received an inactivated influenza vaccine. The material sequenced was PBMCs from blood, taken more than 4 days after vaccination.

CDR3 coding DNA: TGTGCCAGCAGTCCCCGGGACAGGGGCTTGGTAGCGGGAGTCAATGAGCAGTTCTTC. It yields the protein CASSPRDRGLVAGVNEQFF. V is TRBV6-1 and J is TRBJ2-1, with a tentative D call TRBD1 (10 bases). V lost 5 bases and J lost 6, with 29 bases in between. The V gene's germline CDR1 is MNHNS and CDR2 SASEGT. CDR3 length: 19 amino acids.